The rows below give T cell receptor beta chains drawn from one sample of a study of T-cell memory formation after mild COVID-19. In TCRdb, the 5' RACE reads were re-called with MiXCR into one record per CDR3 protein. The sample lists fewer than 500,000 distinct CDR3 sequences, 20% to 25% occurring once. Sequences were obtained from PBMCs or a T cell subset sorted from them (not recorded which). These receptors were taken from an adult woman who had mild COVID-19 (a few samples of this study predate the infection). Cell type and time point are not known. CDR3s include the opening cysteine and the closing phenylalanine or tryptophan. Each record gives: clone size, V gene, J gene, CDR3 protein. Where a row states a size, it is once, few, many or the class of an expanded clone; other rows omit it.

abundance: few; v_gene: TRBV4-2; j_gene: TRBJ2-7; CDR3aa: CASSQATSGTYEQYF
abundance: -; v_gene: TRBV20-1; j_gene: TRBJ2-7; CDR3aa: CSAEDPDSRNEQYF
abundance: few; v_gene: TRBV24-1; j_gene: TRBJ2-5; CDR3aa: CATSAIDLGFRETQYF
abundance: -; v_gene: TRBV11-3; j_gene: TRBJ2-5; CDR3aa: CASSFRVGLEETQYF
abundance: few; v_gene: TRBV24-1; j_gene: TRBJ2-7; CDR3aa: CATSDPGGSSYEQYF
abundance: -; v_gene: TRBV15; j_gene: TRBJ2-5; CDR3aa: CATSSVAGGFGETQYF
abundance: -; v_gene: TRBV7-9; j_gene: TRBJ1-1; CDR3aa: CASSLGQATPEGAEAFF
abundance: -; v_gene: TRBV29-1; j_gene: TRBJ2-7; CDR3aa: CSVKDRAYEQYF
abundance: -; v_gene: TRBV10-3; j_gene: TRBJ2-1; CDR3aa: CAIRPGASNEQFF
abundance: few; v_gene: TRBV7-9; j_gene: TRBJ2-1; CDR3aa: CASSFKSGLNEQFF
abundance: -; v_gene: TRBV24-1; j_gene: TRBJ2-7; CDR3aa: CATSDLPGTGLHEQYF
abundance: -; v_gene: TRBV29-1; j_gene: TRBJ2-4; CDR3aa: CSVGGNGNIQYF
abundance: -; v_gene: TRBV15; j_gene: TRBJ2-5; CDR3aa: CATSPRSDRGTQYF
abundance: -; v_gene: TRBV2; j_gene: TRBJ1-2; CDR3aa: CASSEFWQGNNYGYTF
abundance: -; v_gene: TRBV27; j_gene: TRBJ1-5; CDR3aa: CASSFRGLPNQPQHF
abundance: -; v_gene: TRBV25-1; j_gene: TRBJ1-4; CDR3aa: CASSDPIGGWGEKLFF
abundance: -; v_gene: TRBV29-1; j_gene: TRBJ2-2; CDR3aa: CSVELAGIVTGELFF
abundance: few; v_gene: TRBV29-1; j_gene: TRBJ2-2; CDR3aa: CSVVLAGGPVLNTGELFF
abundance: -; v_gene: TRBV27; j_gene: TRBJ2-7; CDR3aa: CASSTEQGYEQYF
abundance: few; v_gene: TRBV28; j_gene: TRBJ1-5; CDR3aa: CASSLEGAPQPQHF
abundance: -; v_gene: TRBV20-1; j_gene: TRBJ1-5; CDR3aa: CSARVGGAVGGSQPQHF